This passage covers 12 T cell receptor beta chains from one sample sequenced in a study of cytotoxic CD8 clonotypes in ibrutinib-treated CLL. Generated by immunoSEQ multiplex PCR, the TCRdb table keeps only in-frame clones and is missing some. The profile shows over 70,000 clones, roughly 84% of them singletons. The sequences come from PBMCs, collected before ibrutinib treatment. These receptors were obtained from a human donor with chronic lymphocytic leukemia.

This rearrangement joins TRBV27 to TRBJ1-4; tentatively, D is TRBD1 (5 bases). CDR3 size: 14 residues. V lost 3 bases, J lost 9 bases, and 14 bases lay in between. The germline CDR1 and CDR2 sequences are MNHEY and SMNVEV (reference sequence). DNA for the CDR3: TGTGCCAGCAGTTTGAAGCCGGGACTTCAAAAACTGTTTTTT. It codes for CASSLKPGLQKLFF.

The rearrangement joins TRBV9 to TRBJ2-3; D is unclear. The V end was cut by 3 bases, the J end by 4 bases, with 9 bases between. Germline V gene lookup returns CDR1 SGDLS and CDR2 YYNGEE. This CDR3 has 13 residues. The CDR3 protein is CASSARTPDTQYF. CDR3 sequence (DNA): TGTGCCAGCAGCGCGCGCACCCCAGATACGCAGTATTTT.

The V call is TRBV5-5, the J call TRBJ1-2; D unresolved. Germline loops: CDR1 SGHKS, CDR2 YYEKEE (reference sequence). CDR3 length equals 11 residues. With 0 bases removed from V and 8 bases from J, the gap between germline ends came to 5 bases. CDR3 in amino acids: CASSLEFGYTF. The CDR3 DNA reads TGTGCCAGCAGCTTGGAGTTCGGCTACACCTTC.

The V gene is TRBV6-5, the J gene TRBJ1-1; 8 bases are a match to TRBD1. This CDR3 contains 15 residues. V gave up 3 bases and J gave up 3 bases; unmatched junction bases: 6. In germline, CDR1 is MNHEY, CDR2 SVGAGI. The CDR3 protein is CASSYWGQADTEAFF. CDR3 sequence (DNA): TGTGCCAGCAGTTATTGGGGACAGGCGGACACTGAAGCTTTCTTT.

The chain employs TRBV30 and TRBJ2-1; a weak D match, TRBD2 (5 bases). Trimming took 2 bases from V and 0 from J, leaving 11 bases between them. The CDR3 totals 15 residues. Per the germline V gene, CDR1 is GTSNPN and CDR2 is SVGIG (reference sequence). The CDR3 region has the DNA TGTGCCTGGAGTTATCTTGGGAGCTCCTACAATGAGCAGTTCTTC. Its protein is CAWSYLGSSYNEQFF. The variable domain in full, completed from reference TRBV30 and TRBJ2-1, reads SQTIHQWPATLVQPVGSPLSLECTVEGTSNPNLYWYRQAAGRGLQLLFYSVGIGQISSEVPQNLSASRPQDRQFILSSKKLLLSDSGFYLCAWSYLGSSYNEQFFGPGTRLTVL.

This chain joins TRBV15 and TRBJ2-1, with D perhaps matching TRBD2 (6 bases). V was trimmed by 4 bases and J by 2 bases, leaving 9 bases between them. Germline CDR1 and CDR2: LNHNV and YYDKDF (reference sequence). The CDR3 covers 14 residues. The CDR3 here is CATSTGGTYNEQFF. CDR3 in DNA: TGTGCCACCAGCACTGGGGGGACCTACAATGAGCAGTTCTTC. The whole variable domain, remainder taken from reference TRBV15 and TRBJ2-1, is DAMVIQNPRYQVTQFGKPVTLSCSQTLNHNVMYWYQQKSSQAPKLLFHYYDKDFNNEADTPDNFQSRRPNTSFCFLDIRSPGLGDTAMYLCATSTGGTYNEQFFGPGTRLTVL.

This clone appeared a single time. The chain carries TRBV11-2 and TRBJ2-7; the D gene is possibly TRBD2 (6 bases). Germline V gives CDR1 SGHAT, CDR2 FQNNGV. Trimming left V 3 bases short and J 5 bases short, with 11 bases between. CDR3 length: 13 residues. CDR3 sequence reads: CASSFTGVNEQYF. The CDR3 DNA follows: TGTGCCAGCAGCTTTACGGGAGTAAACGAGCAGTACTTC.

The chain uses TRBV5-1 and TRBJ2-7; 8 bases map to TRBD2. The ends lost 2 bases at V and 4 bases at J; junction bases unmatched: 17. This CDR3 has 18 amino acids. Germline V gene sequence: CDR1 SGHRS, CDR2 YFSETQ. The CDR3 DNA reads TGCGCCAGCAGCTTCTCGGGAGGGGTTCGTAGGGGCTCGTACGAGCAGTACTTC. It encodes CASSFSGGVRRGSYEQYF.

The chain recombines TRBV7-9 with TRBJ2-7; 9 nucleotides line up with TRBD2. V shed 6 bases and J 0 bases; nucleotides not matched to a gene: 9. The CDR3 is 16 residues long. Germline CDR1 and CDR2: SEHNR and FQNEAQ (reference sequence). CDR3 loop: CASSQGGSGSSYEQYF. CDR3 in DNA: TGTGCCAGCAGTCAAGGGGGTAGCGGGAGCTCCTACGAGCAGTACTTC. Variable domain in full (rest from reference TRBV7-9 and TRBJ2-7): DTGVSQNPRHKITKRGQNVTFRCDPISEHNRLYWYRQTLGQGPEFLTYFQNEAQLEKSRLLSDRFSAERPKGSFSTLEIQRTEQGDSAMYLCASSQGGSGSSYEQYFGPGTRLTVT.

The V and J genes are TRBV15 and TRBJ2-5; the match to TRBD2 covers 14 bases. This CDR3 contains 16 residues. The germline CDR1 and CDR2 sequences are LNHNV and YYDKDF (reference sequence). The J segment lost 2 bases and the V segment lost 6 bases, leaving 5 bases of the junction unmatched. For the CDR3, the DNA is TGTGCCACCAGGACTAGCGGGAGGGCGAGGCAAGAGACCCAGTACTTC. Amino acids: CATRTSGRARQETQYF.

CDR3 protein: CASSFQTGHQPQHF. The CDR3 DNA reads TGTGCCAGCAGTTTTCAGACAGGCCATCAGCCCCAGCATTTT. The chain combines TRBV27 with TRBJ1-5, with D maybe TRBD1 (6 bases). Germline values: CDR1 MNHEY, CDR2 SMNVEV (reference sequence). The CDR3 runs to 14 residues. The V gene lost 3 bases and the J gene lost 5 bases, with 11 bases spanning the gap.

The chain couples TRBV6-6 to TRBJ2-4; TRBD1 agrees at 9 bases. The CDR3 is 14 residues long. Trimming removed 7 bases from V and 6 bases from J; junction bases left unmatched: 7. Germline lookup yields CDR1 MNHNY and CDR2 SVGAGI (reference sequence). The CDR3 nucleotides are TGTGCCAGCACCCAGGGACAGGGCAGAAACATTCAGTACTTC. As protein: CASTQGQGRNIQYF.